The next 4 T cell receptor beta chains were all read from a single sample in a study of molecular identifiers for immune sequencing clone quantification (dated by TCRdb to about 2018). Libraries were prepared through PCR. TCRdb shows the sequencer as NextSeq 500. TCRdb reprocessed the public reads (quality trimming at Q25 with fastp, clone calling with MiXCR) and kept in-frame beta chains. Under each unique CDR3 protein, matching rows form one entry showing the most common genes and DNA. This sample comprises some 100,000 distinct CDR3 sequences, 35% to 40% of them detected only once. The ten largest clones take up approximately 4% of the sample. What was sequenced was naive CD8+ T cells from blood, with Jurkat cell RNA spiked in. The cell subset or site label here, explained by the study, means: FACS-sorted CD8+CD4-CCR7+CD45RA+ naive T cells. All receptors derive from a human donor in good health. Some libraries in this study had Jurkat cell RNA spiked in.

V usage is TRBV29-1 and J usage is TRBJ2-7; 9 nucleotides align to TRBD2. The J segment lost 4 bases and the V segment lost 7 bases, leaving 5 bases of the junction unmatched. Germline lookup yields CDR1 SQVTM and CDR2 ANQGSEA. The CDR3 spans 12 residues. In DNA, the CDR3 is TGCAGCGCTGGGACTAGCACGTACGAGCAGTACTTC. It codes for CSAGTSTYEQYF.

This clonotype was found a few times. The chain uses TRBV9 and TRBJ2-1; 13 nucleotides agree with TRBD2. V dropped 3 bases and J dropped 8; count of bases not matched to a gene: 14. CDR1 is SGDLS, CDR2 YYNGEE, per germline. The CDR3 covers 18 residues. The DNA of the CDR3 is TGTGCCAGCAGCGCCGGACTAGCGGGAGTAGTGGGTGGCGATGAGCAGTTCTTC. Its translation is CASSAGLAGVVGGDEQFF.

This clonotype was picked up many times. The chain combines TRBV27 with TRBJ2-7, with 11 bases lining up with TRBD1. CDR3 length: 14 amino acids. In germline, CDR1 is MNHEY, CDR2 SMNVEV (reference sequence). V lost 4 bases and J lost 4; bases outside the gene matches: 3. CDR3 amino acids: CASSSGTGGYEQYF. DNA of the CDR3: TGTGCCAGCAGTTCCGGGACAGGGGGGTACGAGCAGTACTTC.

This clonotype was counted only a few times. The chain uses TRBV19 and TRBJ1-1; D uncertain. Germline V CDR1 and CDR2: LNHDA, SQIVND (reference sequence). CDR3 length: 14 residues. V dropped 5 bases and J dropped 4 bases, with 14 bases sitting between them. CDR3 nucleotides: TGTGCCAGTAGTGAGGACCCGGTCCCCACTGAAGCTTTCTTT. Translation: CASSEDPVPTEAFF.